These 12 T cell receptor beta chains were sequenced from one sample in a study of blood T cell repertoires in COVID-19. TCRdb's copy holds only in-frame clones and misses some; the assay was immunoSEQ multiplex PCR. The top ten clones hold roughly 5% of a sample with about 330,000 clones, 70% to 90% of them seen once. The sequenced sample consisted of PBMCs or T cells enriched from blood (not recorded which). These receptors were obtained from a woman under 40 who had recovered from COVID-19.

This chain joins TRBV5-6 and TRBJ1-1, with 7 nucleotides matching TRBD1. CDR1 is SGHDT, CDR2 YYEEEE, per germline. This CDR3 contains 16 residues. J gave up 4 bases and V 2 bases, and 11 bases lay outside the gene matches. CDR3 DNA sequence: TGTGCCAGCAGCTTCCGCACAGGGGTCTGGTTCACTGAAGCTTTCTTT. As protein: CASSFRTGVWFTEAFF.

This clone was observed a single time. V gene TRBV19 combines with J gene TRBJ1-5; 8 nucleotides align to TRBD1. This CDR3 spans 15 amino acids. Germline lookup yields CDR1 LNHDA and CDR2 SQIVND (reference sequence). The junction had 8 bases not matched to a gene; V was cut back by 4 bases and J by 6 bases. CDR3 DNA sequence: TGTGCCAGTAGTAGACAGGGGAAGGTTGGTCAGCCCCAGCATTTT. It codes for CASSRQGKVGQPQHF.

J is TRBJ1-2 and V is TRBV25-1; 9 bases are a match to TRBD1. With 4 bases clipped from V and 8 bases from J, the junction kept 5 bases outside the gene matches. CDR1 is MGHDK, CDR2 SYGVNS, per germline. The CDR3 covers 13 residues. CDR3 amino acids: CASSGWTGEGYTF. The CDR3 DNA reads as TGTGCCAGCAGTGGATGGACAGGGGAAGGCTACACCTTC.

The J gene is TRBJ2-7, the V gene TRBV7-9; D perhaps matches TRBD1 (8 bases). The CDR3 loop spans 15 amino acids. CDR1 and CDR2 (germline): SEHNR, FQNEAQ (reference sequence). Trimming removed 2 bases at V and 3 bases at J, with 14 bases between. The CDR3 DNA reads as TGTGCCAGCAGCTTATACAGGGGGGGTGTCTACGAGCAGTACTTC. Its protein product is CASSLYRGGVYEQYF. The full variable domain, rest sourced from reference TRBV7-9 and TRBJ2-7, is DTGVSQNPRHKITKRGQNVTFRCDPISEHNRLYWYRQTLGQGPEFLTYFQNEAQLEKSRLLSDRFSAERPKGSFSTLEIQRTEQGDSAMYLCASSLYRGGVYEQYFGPGTRLTVT.

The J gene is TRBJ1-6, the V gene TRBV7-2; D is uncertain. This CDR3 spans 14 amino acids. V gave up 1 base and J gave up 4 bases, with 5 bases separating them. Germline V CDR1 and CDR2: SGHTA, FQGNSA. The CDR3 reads CASSLDGYNSPLHF. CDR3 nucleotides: TGTGCCAGCAGCTTAGACGGTTATAATTCACCCCTCCACTTT.

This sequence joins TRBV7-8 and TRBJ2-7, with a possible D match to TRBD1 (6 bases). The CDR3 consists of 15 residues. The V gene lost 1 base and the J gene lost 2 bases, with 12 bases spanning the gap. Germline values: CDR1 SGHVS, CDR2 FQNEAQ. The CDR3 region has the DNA TGTGCCAGCAGCTTAGATGGTTACAGGGCCTACGAGCAGTACTTC. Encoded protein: CASSLDGYRAYEQYF.

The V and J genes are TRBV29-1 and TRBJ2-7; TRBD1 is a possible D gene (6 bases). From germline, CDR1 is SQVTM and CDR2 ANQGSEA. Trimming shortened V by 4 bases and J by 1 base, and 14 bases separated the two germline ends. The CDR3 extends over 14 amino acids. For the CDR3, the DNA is TGCAGCGTTGTACCCTCCAGGGGATCCTACGAGCAGTACTTC. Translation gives CSVVPSRGSYEQYF.

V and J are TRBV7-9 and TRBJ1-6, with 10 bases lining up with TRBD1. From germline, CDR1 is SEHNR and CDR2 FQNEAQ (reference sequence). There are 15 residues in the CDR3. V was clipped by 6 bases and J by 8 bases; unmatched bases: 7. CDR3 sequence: CASSIWGQGYSPLHF. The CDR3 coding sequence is TGTGCCAGCAGTATTTGGGGACAGGGGTATTCACCCCTCCACTTT.

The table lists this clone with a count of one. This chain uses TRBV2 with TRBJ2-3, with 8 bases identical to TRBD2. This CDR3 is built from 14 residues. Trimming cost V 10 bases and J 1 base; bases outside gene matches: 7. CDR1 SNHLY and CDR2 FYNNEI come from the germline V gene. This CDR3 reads CATVLAGRTDTQYF. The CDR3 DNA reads TGTGCCACCGTCTTAGCGGGGCGCACAGATACGCAGTATTTT. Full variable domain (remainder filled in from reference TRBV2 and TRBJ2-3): EPEVTQTPSHQVTQMGQEVILRCVPISNHLYFYWYRQILGQKVEFLVSFYNNEISEKSEIFDDQFSVERPDGSNFTLKIRSTKLEDSAMYFCATVLAGRTDTQYFGPGTRLTVL.

CDR3 region: CASSQGQGSDTQYF. The CDR3 nucleotides are TGCGCCAGCAGCCAGGGACAGGGGTCAGATACGCAGTATTTT. The chain is built from TRBV4-1 and TRBJ2-3; the match to TRBD1 covers 10 bases. The CDR3 consists of 14 residues. CDR1 and CDR2 (germline): MGHRA, YSYEKL. Trimming cost V 3 bases and J 4 bases; bases outside gene matches: 1.

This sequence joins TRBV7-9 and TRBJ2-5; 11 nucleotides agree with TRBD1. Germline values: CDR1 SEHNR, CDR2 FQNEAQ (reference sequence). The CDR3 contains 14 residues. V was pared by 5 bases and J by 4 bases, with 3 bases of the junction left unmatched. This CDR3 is CASSPGTGGETQYF. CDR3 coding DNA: TGTGCCAGCAGCCCAGGGACAGGGGGAGAGACCCAGTACTTC.

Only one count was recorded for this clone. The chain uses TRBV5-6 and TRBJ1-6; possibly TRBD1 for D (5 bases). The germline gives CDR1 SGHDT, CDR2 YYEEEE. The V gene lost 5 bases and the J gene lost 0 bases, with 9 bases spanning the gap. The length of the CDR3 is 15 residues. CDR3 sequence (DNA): TGTGCCAGCAGTCGGGGGAGCTCCTATAATTCACCCCTCCACTTT. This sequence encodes CASSRGSSYNSPLHF.